The 27 T cell receptor beta chains below were found in one sample sequenced in a study of lymphopenia after photon versus proton radiotherapy. The method was immunoSEQ multiplex PCR; TCRdb's version includes in-frame clones alone and lacks a portion of them. The sample has tens of thousands of clones, 65% to 85% seen once. The input for sequencing was peripheral blood, taken from a patient treated with proton-based radiotherapy. The receptors originated from a man between 60 and 75 years old with pancreatic cancer.

The J gene is TRBJ2-7, the V gene TRBV4-1, with D tentatively TRBD2 (5 bases). The CDR3 is 14 residues long. V gave up 0 bases and J gave up 7 bases, with 13 bases separating them. Germline lookup yields CDR1 MGHRA and CDR2 YSYEKL. CDR3 in DNA: TGCGCCAGCAGCCAAGATAGGCGGGTGCGGGAGCAGTACTTC. This encodes CASSQDRRVREQYF.

The chain combines TRBV19 with TRBJ1-5; no reliable D call. V lost 4 bases and J lost 9, with 13 bases in between. The V gene's germline CDR1 is LNHDA and CDR2 SQIVND (reference sequence). This CDR3 contains 13 residues. The CDR3 sequence: CASSTDSTGPQHF. DNA for the CDR3: TGTGCCAGTAGTACGGACTCGACGGGGCCCCAGCATTTT.

The chain uses TRBV5-4 and TRBJ2-5; 12 bases fit TRBD2. Germline CDR1 is SGHNT and CDR2 is YYREEE (reference sequence). The CDR3 loop spans 15 amino acids. Trimming removed 1 base from V and 5 bases from J; junction bases left unmatched: 3. The CDR3 region is CASSLRTSGTETQYF. CDR3 DNA: TGTGCCAGCAGCTTGAGGACTAGCGGGACGGAGACCCAGTACTTC. The variable domain in full, completed from reference TRBV5-4 and TRBJ2-5, reads ETGVTQSPTHLIKTRGQQVTLRCSSQSGHNTVSWYQQALGQGPQFIFQYYREEENGRGNFPPRFSGLQFPNYSSELNVNALELDDSALYLCASSLRTSGTETQYFGPGTRLLVL.

The rearrangement links TRBV7-2 to TRBJ2-7; the match to TRBD1 covers 8 bases. J lost 4 bases, V lost 4 bases, and 12 bases had no gene match. The CDR3 covers 16 residues. The germline V gene has CDR1 SGHTA and CDR2 FQGNSA. In DNA form, the CDR3 reads TGTGCCAGCAGCTCCATCCCCGGGACAGGTAGATACGAGCAGTACTTC. As protein: CASSSIPGTGRYEQYF. The full variable domain, completed using reference TRBV7-2 and TRBJ2-7, is GAGVSQSPSNKVTEKGKDVELRCDPISGHTALYWYRQSLGQGLEFLIYFQGNSAPDKSGLPSDRFSAERTGGSVSTLTIQRTQQEDSAVYLCASSSIPGTGRYEQYFGPGTRLTVT.

This chain uses TRBV4-1 with TRBJ2-1; 7 nucleotides match TRBD2. This CDR3 has 18 amino acids. The germline V gene encodes CDR1 MGHRA and CDR2 YSYEKL. The V segment lost 0 bases and the J segment 2 bases; nucleotides outside the gene matches: 10. Here the CDR3 reads CASSQEAQLSGPYNEQFF. The DNA for the CDR3 is TGCGCCAGCAGCCAAGAGGCTCAGCTTAGCGGGCCCTACAATGAGCAGTTCTTC.

V usage is TRBV4-3 and J usage is TRBJ2-3; D is possibly TRBD2 (5 bases). The CDR3 sequence is 15 residues long. V was shortened by 4 bases and J by 4 bases, with 15 bases between the two germline ends. CDR1 and CDR2 from the germline V gene are LGHNA and YSLEER. The CDR3 sequence: CASSRGTRAADTQYF. In DNA form, the CDR3 reads TGCGCCAGCAGCCGCGGAACGAGGGCCGCAGATACGCAGTATTTT.

This rearrangement joins TRBV27 to TRBJ2-7, with a weak D call TRBD1 (6 bases). The V and J ends lost 4 bases and 1 base respectively, with 11 bases between them. The V gene's germline CDR1 is MNHEY and CDR2 SMNVEV (reference sequence). The CDR3 extends over 14 amino acids. CDR3 coding DNA: TGTGCCAGCAGTTCACCGGACAGATCCTACGAGCAGTACTTC. This encodes CASSSPDRSYEQYF.

This chain connects TRBV5-1 to TRBJ2-7; 13 bases are a match to TRBD2. This CDR3 is 19 amino acids long. V was pared by 4 bases and J by 5 bases, with 18 bases of the junction left unmatched. Germline V gene lookup returns CDR1 SGHRS and CDR2 YFSETQ. The CDR3 nucleotides read TGCGCCAGCAGCCTGCGACTAGCGGGAGGAAATATCGGCCCCCACGAGCAGTACTTC. It specifies CASSLRLAGGNIGPHEQYF.

The rearrangement uses TRBV21-1 and TRBJ2-3. TRBV21-1 is tagged as a pseudogene. The CDR3 runs to 15 residues. The CDR3 nucleotides are TGTGCCAGCAGCAAAGGGTGGGGTTTAACAGATACGCAGTATTTT. Its translation is CASSKGWGLTDTQYF.

V usage is TRBV19 and J usage is TRBJ1-2, with 8 bases fitting TRBD1. Trimming cost V 7 bases and J 4 bases; bases outside gene matches: 5. This CDR3 spans 13 amino acids. CDR1 LNHDA and CDR2 SQIVND come from the germline V gene (reference sequence). The CDR3 here is CASTRGQGYGYTF. CDR3 DNA sequence: TGTGCCAGTACCAGAGGACAGGGCTATGGCTACACCTTC.

The count of this clone is one. The chain links TRBV2 to TRBJ2-3; 11 bases match TRBD2. Germline assignment: CDR1 SNHLY and CDR2 FYNNEI. V shed 6 bases, J shed 4 bases, and the junction held 18 bases outside the gene matches. The CDR3 has 19 residues. The DNA for the CDR3 is TGTGCCAGCAGATCATTACCATTACTAGCGGGAGAGAACCCAGATACGCAGTATTTT. This sequence encodes CASRSLPLLAGENPDTQYF.

J is TRBJ1-2 and V is TRBV6-6, with 7 bases that match TRBD1. V dropped 2 bases and J dropped 6; count of bases not matched to a gene: 6. CDR3 size: 14 residues. CDR1 and CDR2 (germline): MNHNY, SVGAGI (reference sequence). The CDR3 bases are TGTGCCAGCAGTTACGTGGGACAGTCAAATGGCTACACCTTC. As protein: CASSYVGQSNGYTF.

This chain links TRBV30 with TRBJ1-3; D remains ambiguous. From germline, CDR1 is GTSNPN and CDR2 SVGIG (reference sequence). CDR3 length: 12 amino acids. V was trimmed by 0 bases and J by 4 bases, leaving 4 bases between them. CDR3 residues: CAWSVSGNTIYF. The DNA of the CDR3 is TGTGCCTGGAGTGTGTCCGGAAACACCATATATTTT.

The chain carries TRBV7-2 and TRBJ1-4; the match to TRBD1 covers 9 bases. The ends lost 3 bases at V and 5 bases at J; junction bases unmatched: 4. In germline, CDR1 is SGHTA, CDR2 FQGNSA. The CDR3 sequence is 15 residues long. The CDR3 loop is CASSLTGGANEKLFF. The CDR3 DNA follows: TGTGCCAGCAGCTTGACAGGGGGAGCAAATGAAAAACTGTTTTTT.

The chain has TRBV28 and TRBJ2-7; the D gene is possibly TRBD2 (5 bases). The ends were cut back, 2 bases at V and 3 bases at J, with 11 bases in the middle. Germline V lookup: CDR1 MDHEN, CDR2 SYDVKM. This CDR3 contains 14 residues. The CDR3 coding sequence is TGTGCCAGCAGTTTAATCGCGGGCGACTACGAGCAGTACTTC. This encodes CASSLIAGDYEQYF. The variable domain in full, with the rest retrieved from reference TRBV28 and TRBJ2-7, is DVKVTQSSRYLVKRTGEKVFLECVQDMDHENMFWYRQDPGLGLRLIYFSYDVKMKEKGDIPEGYSVSREKKERFSLILESASTNQTSMYLCASSLIAGDYEQYFGPGTRLTVT.

The V gene is TRBV4-3, the J gene TRBJ2-1; perhaps TRBD2 as D (5 bases). V dropped 0 bases and J dropped 7 bases, with 10 bases sitting between them. This CDR3 is 14 amino acids long. Germline V gene data show CDR1 as LGHNA and CDR2 as YSLEER. CDR3 amino acids: CASSQEFRGNEQFF. The CDR3 DNA follows: TGCGCCAGCAGCCAAGAATTTCGAGGGAATGAGCAGTTCTTC.

The chain couples TRBV5-4 to TRBJ2-3; either TRBD1 or TRBD2 may supply D (5 bases each). Between the trimmed V and J ends, which lost 4 bases and 6 bases, there was a span of 18 bases. This CDR3 comprises 15 residues. Germline CDR1 and CDR2: SGHNT and YYREEE (reference sequence). The CDR3 region is CASSPFGSRGDTQYF. The CDR3 DNA reads as TGTGCCAGCAGCCCCTTCGGTTCCCGGGGCGATACGCAGTATTTT.

This clone was observed a handful of times. The chain joins TRBV29-1 to TRBJ2-1; the match to TRBD2 covers 13 bases. CDR3 length equals 19 residues. Germline V gives CDR1 SQVTM, CDR2 ANQGSEA. V was clipped by 3 bases and J by 0 bases; unmatched bases: 11. The CDR3: CSVESVGLAGLSSYNEQFF. The CDR3 nucleotides read TGCAGCGTTGAGTCAGTGGGACTAGCGGGACTCAGCTCCTACAATGAGCAGTTCTTC.

The chain employs TRBV13 and TRBJ2-5; 10 positions match TRBD1. Germline trimming cut 3 bases from V and 2 bases from J; bases unmatched to any gene: 0. CDR3 size: 14 residues. In germline, CDR1 is PRHDT, CDR2 FYEKMQ (reference sequence). CDR3 amino acids: CASSLGQGQETQYF. Here the CDR3 DNA reads TGTGCCAGCAGCTTGGGACAGGGGCAAGAGACCCAGTACTTC.

The chain employs TRBV9 and TRBJ2-5; 10 positions match TRBD2. The J call may be incorrect, as the DNA end agrees better with TRBJ2-7. Germline assignment: CDR1 SGDLS and CDR2 YYNGEE. CDR3 length equals 15 residues. DNA for the CDR3: TGTGCCAGCAGCGTAACTAGCGGGATGTGGTACGAGCAGTACTTC. It translates to CASSVTSGMWYEQYF.

The chain employs TRBV7-2 and TRBJ2-2; 9 nucleotides match TRBD2. Germline CDR1 is SGHTA and CDR2 is FQGNSA. This CDR3 region has 18 residues. The V segment lost 3 bases and the J segment 6 bases; nucleotides outside the gene matches: 14. The CDR3 here is CASSFVGISGGASGELFF. The CDR3 DNA reads TGTGCCAGCAGCTTCGTGGGGATTAGCGGGGGAGCGTCCGGGGAGCTGTTTTTT.

This chain connects TRBV6-6 to TRBJ2-1; D might be TRBD2 (5 bases). Germline CDR1 reads MNHNY; CDR2 reads SVGAGI (reference sequence). The V end was cut by 6 bases, the J end by 9 bases, with 9 bases between. CDR3 length: 11 residues. The DNA of the CDR3 is TGTGCCAGCAGCCTAGCAGGTGAGCAGTTCTTC. Its protein is CASSLAGEQFF.

This chain's CDR3 is CASSEVAGYLRDKLFF. CDR3 nucleotide sequence: TGTGCCAGCAGTGAAGTAGCGGGCTACCTTCGGGATAAACTGTTTTTT. The J gene is TRBJ1-4, the V gene TRBV6-1; the D is unclear. The CDR3 extends over 16 amino acids. Trimming shortened V by 1 base and J by 11 bases, and 20 bases separated the two germline ends. Germline lookup yields CDR1 MNHNS and CDR2 SASEGT.

V usage is TRBV5-6 and J usage is TRBJ2-7; D perhaps matches TRBD1 (6 bases). The CDR3 contains 16 residues. Trimming stripped 0 bases from V and 1 base from J, with 14 bases between. Germline assignment: CDR1 SGHDT and CDR2 YYEEEE. CDR3 sequence: CASSLEEQGPSYEQYF. CDR3 in DNA: TGTGCCAGCAGCTTGGAAGAACAGGGCCCTTCCTACGAGCAGTACTTC.

The rearrangement joins TRBV7-8 to TRBJ2-5; D may be TRBD2 (5 bases). The CDR3 totals 16 residues. Germline assignment: CDR1 SGHVS and CDR2 FQNEAQ. Trimming removed 5 bases from V and 3 bases from J, with 19 bases in between. CDR3 bases: TGTGCCAGCAGCCCCCAGACCAGGACTGTTAAAGAGACCCAGTACTTC. This encodes CASSPQTRTVKETQYF.

This chain connects TRBV29-1 to TRBJ2-3; no clear D. Germline V gene sequence: CDR1 SQVTM, CDR2 ANQGSEA. The CDR3 runs to 12 residues. V was clipped by 0 bases and J by 9 bases, with 10 bases between them. This chain's CDR3 is CSVEDWVGTQYF. The CDR3 bases are TGCAGCGTTGAAGATTGGGTTGGAACGCAGTATTTT.

The chain links TRBV19 to TRBJ2-2; 10 bases match TRBD1. CDR1 LNHDA and CDR2 SQIVND come from the germline V gene (reference sequence). This CDR3 has 16 amino acids. Losses at the gene ends were 4 bases for V and 4 bases for J; bases not matched to a gene: 6. DNA of the CDR3: TGTGCCAGTAGTAGACAGGGGGCTAAGGTCACCGGGGAGCTGTTTTTT. Amino acid sequence: CASSRQGAKVTGELFF.